This TCR beta chain was identified in a study of neoadjuvant nivolumab and ipilimumab in lung cancer. The protocol was immunoSEQ multiplex PCR, while the TCRdb copy is restricted to in-frame clones and leaves out a portion. The sample yields about 26,000 clones, more than 75% seen once. Source: tumor tissue, taken after neoadjuvant nivolumab, alone or with ipilimumab, at or shortly before surgery. The sequence was collected from an adult with non-small cell lung cancer.

CDR3 nucleotides: TGCGCCAGCAGGGCGGACCTCACTGAAGCTTTCTTT. Translating it yields CASRADLTEAFF. This sequence joins TRBV10-2 and TRBJ1-1, with D unresolved. Trimming left V 6 bases short and J 4 bases short, with 9 bases between. CDR1 and CDR2 from the germline V gene are WSHSY and SAAADI. The CDR3 runs 12 residues.